The next 24 T cell receptor beta chains were all read from a single sample in a study of T cells after posttransplantation cyclophosphamide. Generated by immunoSEQ multiplex PCR, the TCRdb table keeps only in-frame clones and is missing some. The record shows about 6,700 clones for this sample, with no singletons present. Cyclophosphamide on days +3 and +4 followed busulfan-fludarabine conditioning and a marrow graft. The sequencing here drew on PBMCs, taken after an allogeneic stem cell transplant with post-transplant cyclophosphamide. The receptors were gathered from a male patient aged 25-45 years who received an allogeneic stem cell transplant from an unrelated donor, was CMV-positive, and had acute and chronic GVHD. Some T cells may have originated in the graft donor.

This clone qualifies as medium-sized (0.01 to 0.1%). For the CDR3, the DNA is TGTGCCAGCAACCTAGCGGGGATTCAAGAGACCCAGTACTTC. This translates into CASNLAGIQETQYF. The rearrangement joins TRBV2 to TRBJ2-5; 9 bases line up with TRBD2. Germline values: CDR1 SNHLY, CDR2 FYNNEI. V lost 7 bases, J lost 2 bases, and 5 bases stayed unmatched. The CDR3 consists of 14 residues.

This clone has at least ten counts. Other DNA sequences in the sample encode the same CDR3. This chain joins TRBV10-3 and TRBJ2-5, with D maybe TRBD2 (6 bases). The CDR3 sequence is 14 residues long. Germline-derived CDR1 and CDR2 are ENHRY and SYGVKD. V dropped 10 bases and J dropped 3 bases, with 18 bases sitting between them. The CDR3 region has the DNA TGTGCCACTAAGCCCCCCGGGACTGAAGAGACCCAGTACTTC. As protein: CATKPPGTEETQYF.

This clone was seen more than once but under ten times. The V and J genes are TRBV27 and TRBJ2-7, with TRBD1 matching 12 bases. CDR1 and CDR2 from the germline V gene are MNHEY and SMNVEV (reference sequence). The CDR3 has 16 amino acids. The V gene end was trimmed by 3 bases and the J gene end by 6 bases; junction bases not matched to a gene: 9. CDR3 sequence: CASSLGPGTGGLEQYF. The CDR3 DNA follows: TGTGCCAGCAGTTTGGGTCCGGGGACAGGGGGCCTCGAGCAGTACTTC.

This clone qualifies as medium-sized. The CDR3 reads CASSPQGPTNTEAFF. In DNA, the CDR3 is TGTGCCAGCAGCCCCCAGGGGCCGACGAACACTGAAGCTTTCTTT. V usage is TRBV11-2 and J usage is TRBJ1-1, with D tentatively TRBD1 (6 bases). The CDR3 contains 15 residues. Trimming left V 5 bases short and J 1 base short, with 14 bases between. Per the germline V gene, CDR1 is SGHAT and CDR2 is FQNNGV.

This clone was observed many times. The chain has TRBV7-9 and TRBJ2-1; no firm D call. This CDR3 is built from 14 residues. The germline gives CDR1 SEHNR, CDR2 FQNEAQ (reference sequence). V was trimmed by 1 base and J by 8 bases, leaving 12 bases between them. The CDR3 DNA reads as TGTGCCAGCAGCTTAGAAACAGCAACGGATGAGCAGTTCTTC. As protein: CASSLETATDEQFF.

This clone was counted between two and nine times. The chain joins TRBV10-3 to TRBJ2-7; 9 bases align to TRBD1. The J call may be mistaken, given a closer DNA end match to TRBJ2-1. The CDR3 totals 16 residues. The germline gives CDR1 ENHRY, CDR2 SYGVKD. This CDR3 is CAISDQDRGLGNEQFF. In nucleotides, the CDR3 is TGTGCCATCAGTGATCAGGACAGGGGTTTAGGCAATGAGCAGTTCTTC.

This clone was observed at least ten times. V is TRBV11-3 and J is TRBJ2-7; D might be TRBD2 (5 bases). The V gene lost 1 base and the J gene lost 0 bases, with 7 bases spanning the gap. Germline V CDR1 and CDR2: SGHNT, YENEEA. CDR3 length: 14 residues. The CDR3 DNA reads as TGTGCCAGCAGCTTAGGAGGGAGCTCCTACGAGCAGTACTTC. It is translated as CASSLGGSSYEQYF.

This clone was counted ten times or more. This sequence joins TRBV4-1 and TRBJ2-7; 11 nucleotides align to TRBD1. After removal of 4 bases from V and 2 bases from J, the junction contained 4 bases not matched to a gene. Germline CDR1 MGHRA, CDR2 YSYEKL. This CDR3 has 15 residues. CDR3 bases: TGCGCCAGCAGCCTGAGGACAGGGGGCACCTACGAGCAGTACTTC. Protein sequence: CASSLRTGGTYEQYF.

This clone appeared many times. This chain joins TRBV5-1 and TRBJ2-2; D remains ambiguous. Per germline, CDR1 SGHRS and CDR2 YFSETQ. V was trimmed by 0 bases and J by 4 bases, leaving 4 bases between them. The CDR3 runs 13 residues. As DNA, the CDR3 is TGCGCCAGCAGCTTGGTCGGCACCGGGGAGCTGTTTTTT. Translating it yields CASSLVGTGELFF.

This clone was detected many times. The V and J genes are TRBV10-3 and TRBJ2-7; possibly TRBD1 for D (5 bases). CDR3 length equals 15 residues. V gave up 8 bases and J gave up 0 bases, with 17 bases separating them. Germline V gives CDR1 ENHRY, CDR2 SYGVKD. CDR3 in DNA: TGTGCCATCCAAAGAACAGGTGGGGCCTCCTACGAGCAGTACTTC. Protein product: CAIQRTGGASYEQYF.

This clone rates as medium-sized (0.01 to 0.1%). This sequence joins TRBV10-3 and TRBJ2-1; TRBD2 matches 14 bases. Germline assignment: CDR1 ENHRY and CDR2 SYGVKD. The CDR3 contains 15 residues. V was clipped by 6 bases and J by 7 bases; unmatched bases: 5. DNA for the CDR3: TGTGCCATCAGCCCCGGGACTAGCGGGAGTAATGAGCAGTTCTTC. As protein: CAISPGTSGSNEQFF.

By proportion, this clone is medium-sized. V gene TRBV6-5 combines with J gene TRBJ1-2; D unclear. Germline values: CDR1 MNHEY, CDR2 SVGAGI. Trimming removed 0 bases at V and 8 bases at J, with 10 bases between. The CDR3 has 13 amino acids. The CDR3 loop reads CASSYSADGGYTF. In DNA, the CDR3 is TGTGCCAGCAGTTACTCTGCCGACGGGGGCTACACCTTC.

Ten or more counts support this clone. The gene calls are TRBV27 and TRBJ2-1; 14 nucleotides line up with TRBD2. Germline trimming cut 5 bases from V and 0 bases from J; bases unmatched to any gene: 9. The CDR3 extends over 19 amino acids. CDR1 is MNHEY, CDR2 SMNVEV, per germline (reference sequence). In nucleotides, the CDR3 is TGTGCCAGCAGTCCGGGACTAGCGGGAGAGGTAAGCTCCTACAATGAGCAGTTCTTC. Amino acid sequence: CASSPGLAGEVSSYNEQFF.

This clone was counted at least ten times. The chain uses TRBV9 and TRBJ2-7; TRBD1 aligns across 7 bases. The CDR3 extends over 15 amino acids. With V trimmed by 0 bases and J by 2 bases, 5 bases remained unmatched. Germline V CDR1 and CDR2: SGDLS, YYNGEE. The CDR3 bases are TGTGCCAGCAGCGTAGGAGGGCAGGGGGCCTACGAGCAGTACTTC. Protein: CASSVGGQGAYEQYF.

Many counts were recorded for this clone. Its ends do not fully match the called genes, so a read error is possible. The chain employs TRBV6-5 and TRBJ1-6; 8 bases line up with TRBD1. Per germline, CDR1 MNHEY and CDR2 SVGAGI. This CDR3 is 13 amino acids long. The CDR3: CTSSQGADSPLHF. The CDR3, as DNA: TGTACCAGCAGCCAGGGGGCGGATTCACCCCTCCACTTT.

This clone has a count of ten or more. J is TRBJ2-7 and V is TRBV6-5, with D hard to call. Looked up from germline, CDR1 is MNHEY and CDR2 is SVGAGI. V was pared by 0 bases and J by 9 bases, with 9 bases between. The CDR3 sequence is 12 residues long. The CDR3: CASSYSVGRQYF. The CDR3 DNA reads TGTGCCAGCAGTTACTCGGTGGGCAGGCAGTACTTC.

This clone was recorded at least ten times. The J gene is TRBJ2-5, the V gene TRBV19; 10 nucleotides agree with TRBD2. Germline V gene data show CDR1 as LNHDA and CDR2 as SQIVND (reference sequence). This CDR3 is 17 amino acids long. Unmatched junction bases numbered 16, after V lost 4 bases and J lost 8 bases. CDR3 protein: CASSRSPSGGPLGTQYF. The CDR3 region has the DNA TGTGCCAGTAGTAGATCCCCTAGCGGGGGTCCCCTCGGAACCCAGTACTTC.

This clone was seen at least ten times. The chain couples TRBV7-9 to TRBJ1-1, with a weak D call TRBD1 (6 bases). V dropped 4 bases and J dropped 1 base, with 22 bases sitting between them. In germline, CDR1 is SEHNR, CDR2 FQNEAQ (reference sequence). CDR3 length equals 18 residues. CDR3 loop: CASSSIAYRGGPNTEAFF. The CDR3 nucleotides are TGTGCCAGCAGCTCCATAGCGTACCGGGGGGGGCCGAACACTGAAGCTTTCTTT.

This clone was seen more than once but under ten times. Only one base separates this from a far larger clonotype, so it likely reflects a read error. CDR3 nucleotides: TGTGCCAGCAGTGACAGTCAATCCGGGACATCCTTCCACGAGCAGTACTTC. It codes for CASSDSQSGTSFHEQYF. The gene calls are TRBV6-1 and TRBJ2-7, with a weak D call TRBD1 (6 bases). Germline V lookup: CDR1 MNHNS, CDR2 SASEGT. V gave up 3 bases and J gave up 5 bases, with 23 bases separating them. This CDR3 region has 17 residues.

Ten or more counts support this clone. The chain employs TRBV5-1 and TRBJ2-5; TRBD2 matches 12 bases. The junction had 15 bases not matched to a gene; V was cut back by 5 bases and J by 4 bases. This CDR3 contains 18 residues. Per germline, CDR1 SGHRS and CDR2 YFSETQ. The CDR3 reads CASRDTRLAGVGRETQYF. Here the CDR3 DNA reads TGCGCCAGCAGGGACACCAGACTAGCGGGAGTCGGGCGAGAGACCCAGTACTTC.

Within the sample, this clone is medium-sized (0.01 to 0.1%). The V gene is TRBV6-1, the J gene TRBJ1-1, with 7 bases matching TRBD1. Germline V gene sequence: CDR1 MNHNS, CDR2 SASEGT. This CDR3 has 14 amino acids. The ends lost 2 bases at V and 1 base at J; junction bases unmatched: 1. CDR3 bases: TGTGCCAGCAGTGAAAACAGGGGGAACACTGAAGCTTTCTTT. Its translation is CASSENRGNTEAFF.

This clone was seen at least ten times. The chain carries TRBV9 and TRBJ2-7; 11 bases agree with TRBD2. V dropped 0 bases and J dropped 7; count of bases not matched to a gene: 9. This CDR3 has 16 amino acids. Germline CDR1 and CDR2: SGDLS and YYNGEE. CDR3 protein: CASSVVPSGRTGEQYF. DNA of the CDR3: TGTGCCAGCAGCGTAGTTCCTAGCGGGAGGACGGGTGAGCAGTACTTC.

This clone occurred many times. V is TRBV7-3 and J is TRBJ1-1, with TRBD1 as a possible D gene (5 bases). The CDR3 runs to 13 residues. Per germline, CDR1 SGHTA and CDR2 FQGTGA. V shed 4 bases and J shed 8 bases, with 14 bases lying between them. The chain's CDR3 is CASSSRDGGEAFF. The CDR3 nucleotides are TGTGCCAGCAGCTCCAGGGACGGGGGAGAAGCTTTCTTT.

This clone occurred many times. V is TRBV5-1 and J is TRBJ1-2, with D possibly matching TRBD1 (5 bases). This CDR3 region has 13 residues. V gave up 0 bases and J gave up 7 bases, with 10 bases separating them. Germline V gene lookup returns CDR1 SGHRS and CDR2 YFSETQ. The CDR3 DNA reads as TGCGCCAGCAGCTTGGCTGGGGGGATTGGCTACACCTTC. Amino acid sequence: CASSLAGGIGYTF.